A selection of T cell receptor beta chains follows, all from one sample in a study of patients and donors after allogeneic stem cell transplantation. TCRdb reprocessed the RT-PCR reads with MiXCR, giving one entry per CDR3 protein. In the table there are about a million distinct CDR3 sequences, approximately 18% of which are singletons. Sequenced input: blood, either unsorted or a sorted T cell fraction (not recorded which). All receptors derive from a human donor who was either an allogeneic HSCT recipient or a stem cell or donor lymphocyte infusion donor (not recorded which). It is not recorded whose cells these are; they may come from a transplant donor. Both conserved end residues are part of each CDR3. A D gene is named only where the DNA matches it firmly. Clone size is not always given. Where it is, it says once, few, many or a class for expanded clones.

TRBV10-3,few,TRBD1,TRBJ2-5,CAIGTGKETQYF,TGTGCCATTGGGACAGGGAAAGAGACCCAGTACTTC
TRBV20-1,.,.,TRBJ2-2,CSASGGNTGELFF,TGCAGTGCTAGCGGCGGGAACACCGGGGAGCTGTTTTTT
TRBV27,.,.,TRBJ2-7,CASSTRDTSYEQYF,TGTGCCAGCAGTACCCGGGACACTTCCTACGAGCAGTACTTC
TRBV6-5,.,TRBD1,TRBJ1-2,CASSSYGAGQTYGYTF,TGTGCCAGCAGTTCCTACGGGGCGGGACAGACGTATGGCTACACCTTC
TRBV10-3,few,.,TRBJ2-5,CAISESGSRETQYF,TGTGCCATCAGTGAGTCGGGCTCCCGAGAGACCCAGTACTTC
TRBV11-2,.,.,TRBJ2-1,CASSLDPSFSYNEQFF,TGTGCCAGCAGCTTAGATCCTAGCTTCTCCTACAATGAGCAGTTCTTC
TRBV12-3/TRBV12-4,few,.,TRBJ1-2,CASSYPANYGYTF,TGTGCCAGCAGTTATCCAGCTAACTATGGCTACACCTTC
TRBV5-1,few,.,TRBJ2-2,CASSLSSWGTGELFF,TGCGCCAGCAGCTTGAGTAGCTGGGGCACCGGGGAGCTGTTTTTT
TRBV27,.,TRBD1,TRBJ2-1,CASSHGQGGWVF,TGTGCCAGCAGTCACGGACAGGGAGGATGGGTCTTC
TRBV29-1,many,.,TRBJ2-2,CSVEGGGNTGELFF,TGCAGCGTTGAAGGTGGCGGGAACACCGGGGAGCTGTTTTTT
TRBV6-5,.,.,TRBJ1-2,CASSSTREHGYTF,TGTGCCAGCAGTTCCACCAGGGAGCATGGCTACACCTTC